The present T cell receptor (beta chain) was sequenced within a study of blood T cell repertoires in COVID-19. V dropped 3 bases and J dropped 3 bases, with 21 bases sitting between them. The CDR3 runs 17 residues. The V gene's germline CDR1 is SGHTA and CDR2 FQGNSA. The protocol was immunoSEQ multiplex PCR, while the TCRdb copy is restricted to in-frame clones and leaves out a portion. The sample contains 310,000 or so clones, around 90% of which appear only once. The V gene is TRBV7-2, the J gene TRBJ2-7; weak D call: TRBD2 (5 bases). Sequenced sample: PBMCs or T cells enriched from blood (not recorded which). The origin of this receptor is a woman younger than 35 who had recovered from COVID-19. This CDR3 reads CASSFPEGASISYEQYF. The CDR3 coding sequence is TGTGCCAGCAGCTTTCCCGAGGGAGCTAGCATAAGCTACGAGCAGTACTTC.